The present T cell receptor beta chain was sequenced within a study of lymphopenia after photon versus proton radiotherapy. Worth noting for this clone: The antigen remains unidentified.

Clones were sequenced by immunoSEQ multiplex PCR, and TCRdb holds only the in-frame ones, with some missing. The table has some 42,000 clones, around 81% seen once; the top ten hold over 20%. The study, taken as a whole, reports: Only patients who died were analyzed for survival; proton advantage is unproven. A bigger post-nadir fall in TCR diversity correlated inversely with survival time in deceased patients. Relative stability marked proton patients; photon patients lost diversity and naive cells.

Germline values: CDR1 LGHNT, CDR2 FRNRAP. The CDR3 is 13 residues long. V was cut by 5 bases and J by 0 bases, with 4 bases left in between. The source material was peripheral blood, sampled from a patient treated with proton-based radiotherapy. The chain uses TRBV12-5 and TRBJ2-2; D not resolved. The sequence was obtained from a woman between 65 and 79 years old with pancreatic cancer. The CDR3 DNA follows: TGTGCTAGTGGTCGTCCGAACACCGGGGAGCTGTTTTTT. This codes for CASGRPNTGELFF.